This is a list of T cell receptor beta chains from one sample in a study of T cell changes during pregnancy in multiple sclerosis. TCRdb's table, derived via immunoSEQ multiplex PCR, lists solely in-frame clones and lacks some. Here the sample spans about 75,000 clones, 70% to 90% being singletons. The source was peripheral blood, collected in the first trimester of pregnancy. These receptors came from a female donor in good health, enrolled as a control in a pregnancy study. Both conserved end residues are part of each CDR3. The D gene is left open where the match is weak. Clone sizes are given selectively: once, few, many, or a class where the clone is expanded.

D gene,clone size,J gene,V gene,CDR3 protein,CDR3 DNA
.,few,TRBJ1-5,TRBV4-1,CASSQGEAANQPQHF,TGCGCCAGCAGCCAGGGGGAGGCAGCCAATCAGCCCCAGCATTTT
TRBD2,once,TRBJ2-2,TRBV2,CASKPSAGGGTGELFF,TGTGCCAGCAAACCCTCAGCGGGGGGCGGGACCGGGGAGCTGTTTTTT
TRBD1,.,TRBJ2-3,TRBV9,CASSIYDRVRTDTQYF,TGTGCCAGCAGCATCTACGACAGGGTTCGGACAGATACGCAGTATTTT
TRBD2,.,TRBJ2-5,TRBV2,CASSEGLAGDQETQYF,TGTGCCAGCAGTGAAGGTCTAGCGGGGGACCAAGAGACCCAGTACTTC
TRBD1,.,TRBJ1-6,TRBV29-1,CSVGTGIGNSPLHF,TGCAGCGTTGGGACAGGAATAGGTAATTCACCCCTCCACTTT
.,.,TRBJ1-6,TRBV30,CAWTYGGGRNSPLHF,TGTGCCTGGACGTATGGGGGGGGGCGTAATTCACCCCTCCACTTT
.,.,TRBJ2-7,TRBV4-1,CASSQARQEIYEQYF,TGCGCCAGCAGCCAAGCGCGACAGGAGATTTACGAGCAGTACTTC
TRBD1,.,TRBJ2-7,TRBV6-6,CASSHYGQGAVYEQYF,TGTGCCAGCAGTCATTACGGACAGGGGGCGGTCTACGAGCAGTACTTC
.,.,TRBJ1-1,TRBV29-1,CSVLRVSTEAFF,TGCAGCGTTCTCAGGGTTTCCACTGAAGCTTTCTTT
.,.,TRBJ1-4,TRBV7-2,CASRGQGNEKLFF,TGTGCCAGCAGGGGGCAGGGGAATGAAAAACTGTTTTTT
.,.,TRBJ1-3,TRBV6-5,CASSKGSAGNTIYF,TGTGCCAGCAGTAAGGGGTCCGCTGGAAACACCATATATTTT
.,.,TRBJ2-7,TRBV6-1,CASSGQIVYEQYF,TGTGCCAGCAGTGGTCAGATCGTTTACGAGCAGTACTTC
.,.,TRBJ2-7,TRBV28,CASSLTPGRGGSYEQYF,TGTGCCAGCAGTTTAACCCCAGGTAGGGGGGGATCCTACGAGCAGTACTTC
.,once,TRBJ2-2,TRBV5-4,CASTRARFANTGELFF,TGTGCCAGCACCCGTGCCAGGTTTGCGAACACCGGGGAGCTGTTTTTT
TRBD2,.,TRBJ2-7,TRBV7-9,CASLAGAGYEQYF,TGTGCCAGTCTAGCGGGAGCCGGCTACGAGCAGTACTTC